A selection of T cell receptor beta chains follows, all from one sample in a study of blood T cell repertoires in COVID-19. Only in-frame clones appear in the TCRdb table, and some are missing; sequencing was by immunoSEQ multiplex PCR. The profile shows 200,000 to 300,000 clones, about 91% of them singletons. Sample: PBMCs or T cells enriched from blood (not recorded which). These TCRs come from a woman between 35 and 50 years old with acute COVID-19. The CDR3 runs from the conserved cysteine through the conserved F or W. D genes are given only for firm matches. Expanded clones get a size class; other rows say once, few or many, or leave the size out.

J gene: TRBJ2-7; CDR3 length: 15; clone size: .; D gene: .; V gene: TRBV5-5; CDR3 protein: CASSPRTARPYEQYF; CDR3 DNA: TGTGCCAGCAGCCCCAGGACAGCCAGACCATACGAGCAGTACTTC
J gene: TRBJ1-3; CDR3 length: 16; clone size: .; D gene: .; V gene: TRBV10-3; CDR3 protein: CAISEGSTASGNTIYF; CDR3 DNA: TGTGCCATCAGTGAAGGGTCGACAGCGTCTGGAAACACCATATATTTT
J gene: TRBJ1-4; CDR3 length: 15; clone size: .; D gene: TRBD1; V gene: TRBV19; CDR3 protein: CASSPVPGQGEKLFF; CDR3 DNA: TGTGCCAGTAGTCCAGTCCCGGGACAGGGAGAAAAACTGTTTTTT
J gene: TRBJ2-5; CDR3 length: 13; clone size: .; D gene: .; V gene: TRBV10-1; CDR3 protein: CASSESSGQAQYF; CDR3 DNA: TGCGCCAGCAGTGAGTCTTCAGGGCAGGCCCAGTACTTC
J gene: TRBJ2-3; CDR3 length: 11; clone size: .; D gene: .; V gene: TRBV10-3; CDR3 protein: CAISKMDTQYF; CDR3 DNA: TGTGCCATCAGCAAAATGGATACGCAGTATTTT
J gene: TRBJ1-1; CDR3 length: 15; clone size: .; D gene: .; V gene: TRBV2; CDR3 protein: CASSEAGGNLAEAFF; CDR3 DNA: TGTGCCAGCAGTGAAGCGGGGGGAAACTTGGCTGAAGCTTTCTTT
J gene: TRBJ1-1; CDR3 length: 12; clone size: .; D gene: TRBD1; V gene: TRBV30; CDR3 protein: CAWTPGTAEAFF; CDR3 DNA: TGTGCCTGGACCCCCGGGACAGCTGAAGCTTTCTTT
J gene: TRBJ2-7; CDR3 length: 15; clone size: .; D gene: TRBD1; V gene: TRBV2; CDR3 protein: CASRFDRGGGYEQYF; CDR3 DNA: TGTGCCAGCAGATTCGACAGGGGAGGAGGTTACGAGCAGTACTTC
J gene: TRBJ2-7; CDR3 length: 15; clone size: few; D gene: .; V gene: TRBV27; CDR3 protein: CASSFLDRSSYEQYF; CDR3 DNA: TGTGCCAGCAGTTTTTTAGACAGGAGCTCCTACGAGCAGTACTTC
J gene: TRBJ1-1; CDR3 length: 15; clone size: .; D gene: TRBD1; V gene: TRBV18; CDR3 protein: CASSEAAQGGTEAFF; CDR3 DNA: TGTGCCAGCTCAGAAGCAGCACAGGGGGGGACTGAAGCTTTCTTT
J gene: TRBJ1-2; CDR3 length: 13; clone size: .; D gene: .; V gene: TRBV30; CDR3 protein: CAWVTTRNYGYTF; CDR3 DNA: TGTGCCTGGGTCACGACACGAAACTATGGCTACACCTTC
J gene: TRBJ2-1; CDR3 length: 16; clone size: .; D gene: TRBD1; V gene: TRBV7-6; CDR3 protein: CASSDRTGLDLNEQFF; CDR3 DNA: TGTGCCAGCAGCGACAGGACAGGTCTAGATCTCAATGAGCAGTTCTTC
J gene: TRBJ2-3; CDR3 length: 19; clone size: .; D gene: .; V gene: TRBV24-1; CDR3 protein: CATSDQPTSWSLDRNTQYF; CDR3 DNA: TGTGCCACCAGTGACCAGCCGACTTCGTGGAGCTTAGACAGAAATACGCAGTATTTT
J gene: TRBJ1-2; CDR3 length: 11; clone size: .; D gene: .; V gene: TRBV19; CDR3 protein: CASSISGGYTF; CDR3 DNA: TGTGCCAGTAGTATTTCGGGTGGCTACACCTTC
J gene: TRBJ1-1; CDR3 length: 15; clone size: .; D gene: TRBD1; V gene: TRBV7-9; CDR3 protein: CASSLDDRERTEAFF; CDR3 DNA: TGTGCCAGCAGCTTAGATGACAGGGAACGGACTGAAGCTTTCTTT
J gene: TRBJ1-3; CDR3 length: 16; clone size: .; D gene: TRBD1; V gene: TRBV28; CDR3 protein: CASSPPGGYSGNTIYF; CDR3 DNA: TGTGCCAGCAGCCCCCCAGGGGGTTACTCTGGAAACACCATATATTTT
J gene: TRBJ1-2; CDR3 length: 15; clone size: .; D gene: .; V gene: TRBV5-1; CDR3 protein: CASSLGQNNNYGYTF; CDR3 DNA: TGCGCCAGCAGCTTGGGACAGAATAATAACTATGGCTACACCTTC
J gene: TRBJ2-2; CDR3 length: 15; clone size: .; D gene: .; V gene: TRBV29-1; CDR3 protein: CSGGMQGSLTGELFF; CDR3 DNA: TGCAGCGGGGGAATGCAAGGGAGCCTAACCGGGGAGCTGTTTTTT
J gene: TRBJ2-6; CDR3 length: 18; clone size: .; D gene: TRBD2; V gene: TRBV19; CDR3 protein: CASRAGGQTHSGANVLTF; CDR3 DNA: TGTGCCAGTCGAGCGGGAGGCCAAACGCACTCTGGGGCCAACGTCCTGACTTTC
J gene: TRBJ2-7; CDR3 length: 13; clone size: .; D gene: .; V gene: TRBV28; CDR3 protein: CAIHSTRVYEQYF; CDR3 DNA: TGTGCCATACATTCGACTAGAGTGTACGAGCAGTACTTC
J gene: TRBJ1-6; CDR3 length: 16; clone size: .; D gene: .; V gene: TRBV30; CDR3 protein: CAWNVRPGSTGSPLHF; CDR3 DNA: TGTGCCTGGAATGTCCGTCCAGGGTCTACAGGATCACCCCTCCACTTT
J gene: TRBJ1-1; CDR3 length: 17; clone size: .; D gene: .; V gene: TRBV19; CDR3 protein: CASSISWGRHRNTEAFF; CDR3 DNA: TGTGCCAGTAGTATTTCTTGGGGCAGACACAGGAACACTGAAGCTTTCTTT
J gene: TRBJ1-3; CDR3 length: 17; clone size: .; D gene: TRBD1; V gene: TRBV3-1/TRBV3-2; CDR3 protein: CASSQVYRDSSGNTIYF; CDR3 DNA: TGTGCCAGCAGCCAAGTATATAGGGACAGCTCAGGAAACACCATATATTTT
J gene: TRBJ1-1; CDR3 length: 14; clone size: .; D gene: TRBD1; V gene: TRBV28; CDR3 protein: CASRGQGRNTEAFF; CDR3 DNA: TGTGCCAGCAGAGGACAGGGACGAAACACTGAAGCTTTCTTT
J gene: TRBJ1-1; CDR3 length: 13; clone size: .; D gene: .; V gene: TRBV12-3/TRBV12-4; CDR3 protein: CASSPYTGIEAFF; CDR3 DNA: TGTGCCAGCAGCCCATACACAGGGATTGAAGCTTTCTTT
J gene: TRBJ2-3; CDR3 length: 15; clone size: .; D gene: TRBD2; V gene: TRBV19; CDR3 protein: CASIGFSGSTDTQYF; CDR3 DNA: TGTGCCAGTATAGGATTTAGCGGGAGCACAGATACGCAGTATTTT
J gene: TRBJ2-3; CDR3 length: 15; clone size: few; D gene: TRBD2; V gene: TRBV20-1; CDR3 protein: CSASEFSGSTDTQYF; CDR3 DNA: TGCAGTGCTAGTGAGTTTAGCGGGAGCACAGATACGCAGTATTTT
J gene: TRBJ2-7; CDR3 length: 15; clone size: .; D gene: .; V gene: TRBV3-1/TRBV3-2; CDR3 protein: CASSYYSTGSYEQYF; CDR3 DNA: TGTGCCAGCAGCTACTACTCGACAGGAAGCTACGAGCAGTACTTC
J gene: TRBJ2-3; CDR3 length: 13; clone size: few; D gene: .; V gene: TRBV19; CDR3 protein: CASSILAGNTQYF; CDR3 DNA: TGTGCCAGTAGTATATTGGCAGGGAATACGCAGTATTTT
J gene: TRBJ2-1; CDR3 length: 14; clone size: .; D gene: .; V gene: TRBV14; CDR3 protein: CASSPSASYNEQFF; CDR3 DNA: TGTGCCAGCAGTCCTAGTGCAAGCTACAATGAGCAGTTCTTC
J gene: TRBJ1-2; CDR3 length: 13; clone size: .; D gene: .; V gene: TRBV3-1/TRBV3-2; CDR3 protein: CASSQARVRGYTF; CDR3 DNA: TGTGCCAGCAGCCAGGCCAGGGTTCGTGGCTACACCTTC
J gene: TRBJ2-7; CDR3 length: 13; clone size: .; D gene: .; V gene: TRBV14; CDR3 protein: CASSPAAGYEQYF; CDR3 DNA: TGTGCCAGCAGCCCCGCCGCGGGCTACGAGCAGTACTTC
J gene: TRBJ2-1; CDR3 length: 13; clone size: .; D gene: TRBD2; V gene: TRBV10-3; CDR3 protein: CATLAEKNNEQFF; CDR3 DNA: TGTGCCACGCTAGCGGAGAAGAACAATGAGCAGTTCTTC
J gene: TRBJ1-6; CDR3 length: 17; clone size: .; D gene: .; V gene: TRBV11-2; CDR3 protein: CASSSFEMGLNNSPLHF; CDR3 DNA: TGTGCCAGCAGCTCATTTGAAATGGGACTGAACAATTCACCCCTCCACTTT
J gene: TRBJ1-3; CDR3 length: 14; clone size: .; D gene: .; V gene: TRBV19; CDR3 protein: CASSQGYSGNTIYF; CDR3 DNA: TGTGCCAGTAGTCAGGGCTACTCTGGAAACACCATATATTTT
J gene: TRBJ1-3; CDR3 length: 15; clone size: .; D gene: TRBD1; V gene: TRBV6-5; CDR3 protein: CASRGQGAVGNTIYF; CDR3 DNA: TGTGCCAGCAGGGGACAGGGGGCGGTTGGAAACACCATATATTTT
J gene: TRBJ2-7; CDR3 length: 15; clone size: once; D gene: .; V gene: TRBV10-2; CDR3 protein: CASSESWAGPYEQYF; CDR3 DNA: TGCGCCAGCAGTGAGTCTTGGGCAGGGCCCTACGAGCAGTACTTC
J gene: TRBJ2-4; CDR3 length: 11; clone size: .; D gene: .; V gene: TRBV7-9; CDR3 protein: CASSWQDIQYF; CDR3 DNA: TGTGCCAGCAGCTGGCAGGACATTCAGTACTTC
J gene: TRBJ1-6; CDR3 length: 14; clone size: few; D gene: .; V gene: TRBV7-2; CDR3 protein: CASSLAGGGSPLHF; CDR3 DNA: TGTGCCAGCAGCTTAGCCGGGGGGGGCTCACCCCTCCACTTT
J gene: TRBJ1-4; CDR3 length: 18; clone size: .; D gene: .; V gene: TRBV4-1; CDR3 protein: CASSQEGGGGAINEKLFF; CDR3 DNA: TGCGCCAGCAGCCAAGAAGGTGGCGGGGGGGCGATAAATGAAAAACTGTTTTTT
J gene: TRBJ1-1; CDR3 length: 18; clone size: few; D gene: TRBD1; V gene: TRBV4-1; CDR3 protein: CASSQETPGGAWGQEAFF; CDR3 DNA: TGCGCCAGCAGCCAAGAAACACCAGGTGGGGCGTGGGGACAGGAAGCTTTCTTT
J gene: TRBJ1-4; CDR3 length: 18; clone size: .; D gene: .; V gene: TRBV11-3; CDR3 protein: CASSLRRGAGGGSEKLFF; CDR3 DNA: TGTGCCAGCAGCTTACGGCGGGGCGCCGGGGGCGGGAGTGAAAAACTGTTTTTT
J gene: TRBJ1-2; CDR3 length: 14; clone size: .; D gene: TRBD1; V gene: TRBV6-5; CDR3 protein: CASTSGQGDYGYTF; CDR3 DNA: TGTGCCAGCACCAGCGGACAGGGAGACTATGGCTACACCTTC
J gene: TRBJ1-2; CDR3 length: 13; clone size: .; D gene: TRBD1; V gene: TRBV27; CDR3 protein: CASSLQGIYGYTF; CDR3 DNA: TGTGCCAGCAGCCTACAGGGGATCTATGGCTACACCTTC
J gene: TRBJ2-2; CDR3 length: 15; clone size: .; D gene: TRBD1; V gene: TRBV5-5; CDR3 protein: CASRKTGGRTGELFF; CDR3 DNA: TGTGCCAGCAGAAAGACAGGGGGACGTACCGGGGAGCTGTTTTTT
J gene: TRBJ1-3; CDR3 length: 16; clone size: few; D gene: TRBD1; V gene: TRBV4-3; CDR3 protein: CASSQDTGGTGNTIYF; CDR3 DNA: TGCGCCAGCAGCCAAGATACAGGGGGCACTGGAAACACCATATATTTT
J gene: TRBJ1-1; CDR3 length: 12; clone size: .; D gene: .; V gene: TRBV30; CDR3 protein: CALGTEGTEAFF; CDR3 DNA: TGTGCCCTTGGGACGGAGGGCACTGAAGCTTTCTTT
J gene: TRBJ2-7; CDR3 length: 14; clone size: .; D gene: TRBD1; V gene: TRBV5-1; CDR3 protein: CASSFGQAGYEQYF; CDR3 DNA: TGCGCCAGCAGTTTTGGACAGGCCGGTTACGAGCAGTACTTC
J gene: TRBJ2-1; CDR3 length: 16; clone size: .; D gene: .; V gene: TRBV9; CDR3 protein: CASQKSGLRWDNEQFF; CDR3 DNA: TGTGCCAGCCAAAAGAGCGGCTTGAGATGGGACAATGAGCAGTTCTTC
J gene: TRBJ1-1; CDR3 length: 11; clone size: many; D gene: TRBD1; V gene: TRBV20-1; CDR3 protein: CSYDRATEAFF; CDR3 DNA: TGCAGCTACGACAGGGCCACTGAAGCTTTCTTT
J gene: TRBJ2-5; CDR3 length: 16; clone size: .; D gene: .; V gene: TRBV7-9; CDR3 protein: CASSFGGRGYQETQYF; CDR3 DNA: TGTGCCAGCAGCTTCGGTGGGAGGGGGTACCAAGAGACCCAGTACTTC
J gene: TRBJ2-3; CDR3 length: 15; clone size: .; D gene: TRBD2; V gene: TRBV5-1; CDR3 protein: CASSLFSGSTDTQYF; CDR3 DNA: TGCGCCAGCAGCTTGTTTAGCGGGAGCACAGATACGCAGTATTTT
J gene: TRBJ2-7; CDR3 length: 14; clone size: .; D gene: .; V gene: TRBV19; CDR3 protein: CASSIGGTIYEQYF; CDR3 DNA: TGTGCCAGTAGTATTGGGGGGACCATATACGAGCAGTACTTC
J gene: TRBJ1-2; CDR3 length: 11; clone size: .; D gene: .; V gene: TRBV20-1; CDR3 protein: CSAAFGGGYTF; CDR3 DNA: TGCAGTGCCGCTTTTGGGGGCGGCTACACCTTC
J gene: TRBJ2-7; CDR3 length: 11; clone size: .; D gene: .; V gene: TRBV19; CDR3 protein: CASGDSYEQYF; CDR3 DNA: TGTGCCAGCGGCGACAGTTACGAGCAGTACTTC